This T cell receptor (beta chain) comes out of a study of cytomegalovirus exposure and HLA in healthy donors. This PCR relied on a set of 60 Vbeta primers and 13 Jbeta primers. Sequencing was performed with immunoSEQ multiplex PCR; in TCRdb, only in-frame clones are kept and a portion is missing. The table has roughly 150,000 clones, roughly 83% seen once. With 1 base clipped from V and 2 bases from J, the junction kept 2 bases outside the gene matches. Germline V gene lookup returns CDR1 SEHNR and CDR2 FQNEAQ (reference sequence). CDR3 size: 16 residues. Material: PBMCs. The sequence was collected from a woman aged 18-29 years in good health and CMV-seronegative. The chain links TRBV7-9 to TRBJ2-2, with 9 bases aligning to TRBD1. CDR3 sequence reads: CASSLGTGANTGELFF. CDR3 DNA sequence: TGTGCCAGCAGCTTAGGGACAGGGGCTAACACCGGGGAGCTGTTTTTT.